The clone carrying this T cell receptor (beta chain) was counted a few times. Its antigen is not known. Germline assignment: CDR1 DFQATT and CDR2 SNEGSKA (reference sequence). The ends were cut back, 5 bases at V and 3 bases at J, with 22 bases in the middle. The CDR3 consists of 16 residues. From the 5' RACE reads, TCRdb called clonotypes with MiXCR, one entry per CDR3 protein. This table has fewer than 900,000 distinct CDR3 sequences, over 20% appearing once. The sample belongs to a study of identical twins. Findings and caveats of the study: The analysis was cross-sectional rather than longitudinal within donors.

Among all donors, each was a healthy Caucasian. This same sample was also taken into another study, of T cells expressing NK-cell markers. That work contributes: HCMV seropositivity characterized seven of the eight sequenced donors, and seronegativity one. In a handful of donors, dominant CD3+CD56+NKG2C+ clonotypes ranked among the top 10 CD8+ clonotypes.

The clonotype originates from a woman under 30 in good health. The rearrangement links TRBV20-1 to TRBJ2-5, with D perhaps matching TRBD2 (6 bases). The sample was PBMCs. Written as DNA, the CDR3 is TGCAGTGCTGAAGGCCCTCGTGATAGCGGAAAAGAGACCCAGTACTTC. This sequence encodes CSAEGPRDSGKETQYF.